The rows below give T cell receptor beta chains drawn from one sample of a study of blood T cell repertoires in COVID-19. Some clones are missing from TCRdb's copy, which holds only in-frame ones; the method was immunoSEQ multiplex PCR. The sample lists 95,000 to 100,000 clones, approximately 87% occurring once. Source material: peripheral blood. These TCRs come from a woman in her twenties or thirties with acute or convalescent COVID-19. CDR3s include the opening cysteine and the closing phenylalanine or tryptophan. D genes are given only for firm matches. Clone size, where shown, is once, few, many, or a class for clones that have expanded.

TRBV28	.	.	TRBJ1-5	CASIPSQGSNQPQHF	TGTGCCAGCATCCCGTCGCAGGGGAGCAATCAGCCCCAGCATTTT
TRBV18	.	.	TRBJ1-1	CASSSLGDSKTEAFF	TGTGCCAGCTCCTCGCTGGGCGATTCAAAAACTGAAGCTTTCTTT
TRBV27	once	TRBD2	TRBJ2-1	CASSLHPGLAGEIGYNEQFF	TGTGCCAGCAGTCTTCATCCGGGACTAGCGGGGGAGATAGGGTACAATGAGCAGTTCTTC
TRBV28	.	.	TRBJ1-4	CASSFRTATNEKLFF	TGTGCCAGCAGTTTCCGGACAGCAACTAATGAAAAACTGTTTTTT
TRBV27	.	TRBD1	TRBJ1-6	CASRSLNRGLAYNSPLHF	TGTGCCAGCAGATCCCTTAACAGGGGGCTAGCCTATAATTCACCCCTCCACTTT
TRBV7-9	.	.	TRBJ2-7	CASSSTGYSSYEQYF	TGTGCCAGCAGCTCCACAGGGTATAGTAGCTACGAGCAGTACTTC
TRBV7-2	.	TRBD2	TRBJ2-3	CASSSQSGGAPTDTQYF	TGTGCCAGCAGCTCACAAAGCGGGGGGGCCCCCACAGATACGCAGTATTTT
TRBV5-1	.	TRBD1	TRBJ1-1	CASSLGQGRTEAFF	TGCGCCAGCAGCTTGGGACAGGGGAGGACTGAAGCTTTCTTT
TRBV2	.	.	TRBJ2-7	CASSNSRQGYEQYF	TGTGCCAGCAGCAATAGCCGGCAGGGCTACGAGCAGTACTTC
TRBV29-1	.	.	TRBJ2-1	CSVGQYSSYNEQFF	TGCAGCGTCGGACAGTACAGCTCCTACAATGAGCAGTTCTTC
TRBV5-4	once	.	TRBJ2-3	CASSLGAFTDTQYF	TGTGCCAGCAGCTTGGGGGCCTTCACAGATACGCAGTATTTT
TRBV5-1	.	TRBD2	TRBJ2-7	CASSSGLAGWDEQYF	TGCGCCAGCAGCTCCGGACTAGCGGGGTGGGACGAGCAGTACTTC
TRBV20-1	once	.	TRBJ2-7	CSAEQGLWRYF	TGCAGTGCTGAACAGGGCTTGTGGCGGTACTTC
TRBV4-1	.	.	TRBJ1-6	CASSQDRVQGNSPLHF	TGCGCCAGCAGCCAAGATAGGGTCCAGGGAAATTCACCCCTCCACTTT
TRBV19	.	.	TRBJ1-1	CASSIGAVNTEAFF	TGTGCCAGTAGTATCGGAGCAGTGAACACTGAAGCTTTCTTT
TRBV2	.	TRBD1	TRBJ1-5	CASSSQGAGNQPQHF	TGTGCCAGCAGTTCGCAGGGGGCGGGCAATCAGCCCCAGCATTTT
TRBV30	.	TRBD1	TRBJ1-2	CAWSDSDRQGATTF	TGTGCCTGGAGCGACTCAGATCGACAGGGGGCGACCACCTTC
TRBV7-2	.	TRBD1	TRBJ2-1	CASSSGTGPNEQFF	TGTGCCAGCAGCTCCGGGACAGGGCCTAATGAGCAGTTCTTC
TRBV29-1	.	.	TRBJ2-1	CSGTGGGDEQFF	TGCAGCGGAACGGGAGGGGGCGATGAGCAGTTCTTC
TRBV7-3	.	TRBD2	TRBJ2-1	CASSSASGGSNEQFF	TGTGCCAGCAGCTCGGCTAGCGGGGGGTCCAATGAGCAGTTCTTC
TRBV12-5	once	TRBD1	TRBJ2-3	CASGLVRGTGWEETDTQYF	TGTGCTAGTGGTTTGGTACGAGGGACAGGGTGGGAGGAGACAGATACGCAGTATTTT
TRBV2	.	TRBD1	TRBJ2-7	CASSADRGSYEQYF	TGTGCCAGCAGTGCGGACAGGGGGTCCTACGAGCAGTACTTC
TRBV7-9	.	.	TRBJ2-3	CASSLVTAVDTQYF	TGTGCCAGCAGCTTAGTGACGGCGGTAGATACGCAGTATTTT
TRBV27	.	.	TRBJ2-1	CATEPLTGANEQFF	TGTGCCACCGAACCCTTGACAGGAGCAAATGAGCAGTTCTTC
TRBV19	.	.	TRBJ2-7	CASKAEEHPSYEQYF	TGTGCCAGTAAGGCAGAGGAGCATCCCTCCTACGAGCAGTACTTC
TRBV7-3	.	.	TRBJ2-3	CASSLMAGEDTQYF	TGTGCCAGCAGCTTAATGGCAGGGGAAGATACGCAGTATTTT
TRBV7-6	once	TRBD2	TRBJ2-1	CASSLTSGGGKGEQFF	TGTGCCAGCAGCTTAACTAGCGGGGGAGGGAAGGGGGAGCAGTTCTTC
TRBV7-3	.	.	TRBJ2-3	CASSLGGTDTQYF	TGTGCCAGCAGCTTGGGCGGCACAGATACGCAGTATTTT
TRBV4-1	.	TRBD1	TRBJ2-3	CASSRGRGTGGPDTQYF	TGCGCCAGCAGCCGAGGGAGGGGGACAGGGGGCCCAGATACGCAGTATTTT
TRBV6-6	once	.	TRBJ2-7	CASSRNPGGVFYEQYF	TGTGCCAGCAGTCGAAACCCCGGCGGAGTTTTCTACGAGCAGTACTTC
TRBV3-1/TRBV3-2	.	TRBD1	TRBJ2-7	CASSQDRRGQGEYF	TGTGCCAGCAGCCAAGACAGGCGGGGACAGGGAGAGTACTTC
TRBV5-6	.	TRBD1	TRBJ2-7	CASSRGQGLSYEQYF	TGTGCCAGCAGCCGCGGACAGGGGCTCTCCTACGAGCAGTACTTC
TRBV6-5	.	.	TRBJ1-2	CASSTAYGYTF	TGTGCCAGCAGTACCGCGTATGGCTACACCTTC
TRBV12-3/TRBV12-4	.	TRBD1	TRBJ1-2	CASTYRGGGGYTF	TGTGCCAGCACCTATAGAGGGGGCGGCGGCTACACCTTC
TRBV28	.	TRBD1	TRBJ1-1	CASSLVWQGVNEAFF	TGTGCCAGCAGTTTGGTATGGCAGGGGGTGAATGAAGCTTTCTTT
TRBV7-9	.	TRBD1	TRBJ2-2	CASRFGQGGTGELFF	TGTGCCAGCAGGTTCGGACAGGGAGGCACCGGGGAGCTGTTTTTT
TRBV5-5	few	.	TRBJ2-1	CASSLAGFSYNEQFF	TGTGCCAGCAGCTTGGCCGGGTTCTCCTACAATGAGCAGTTCTTC
TRBV5-4	.	TRBD1	TRBJ1-1	CASSSTRQGNTEAFF	TGTGCCAGCAGCTCGACGCGACAGGGGAACACTGAAGCTTTCTTT
TRBV6-5	.	.	TRBJ1-6	CASTREVGYNSPLHF	TGTGCCAGCACCAGGGAAGTGGGCTATAATTCACCCCTCCACTTT
TRBV18	.	.	TRBJ1-5	CASVQGHNQPQHF	TGTGCCAGTGTACAGGGTCACAATCAGCCCCAGCATTTT
TRBV7-2	.	.	TRBJ2-1	CASSAHPGTTNEQFF	TGTGCCAGCAGCGCCCACCCCGGGACAACAAATGAGCAGTTCTTC
TRBV4-1	once	.	TRBJ2-3	CASSQLSPTDTQYF	TGCGCCAGCAGCCAACTAAGCCCGACAGATACGCAGTATTTT
TRBV7-9	.	TRBD1	TRBJ1-1	CASRDGQGVAFF	TGTGCCAGCAGGGATGGACAGGGGGTAGCTTTCTTT
TRBV27	.	TRBD1	TRBJ1-1	CASSPQGAEAFF	TGTGCCAGCAGTCCGCAGGGGGCTGAAGCTTTCTTT
TRBV28	.	.	TRBJ1-1	CASSIQGGDTEAFF	TGTGCCAGCAGTATCCAGGGAGGGGACACTGAAGCTTTCTTT
TRBV9	.	.	TRBJ1-4	CASSRPGTNEKLFF	TGTGCCAGCAGCCGTCCGGGAACTAATGAAAAACTGTTTTTT
TRBV28	.	TRBD1	TRBJ1-6	CASSLPPPRQGLYNSPLHF	TGTGCCAGCAGTTTACCGCCCCCGCGACAGGGGCTCTATAATTCACCCCTCCACTTT
TRBV7-2	.	TRBD1	TRBJ2-7	CASSSFDRGPYEQYF	TGTGCCAGCAGCTCTTTCGACAGGGGTCCCTACGAGCAGTACTTC
TRBV6-5	once	TRBD1	TRBJ1-5	CASSTTGVNQPQHF	TGTGCCAGCAGTACCACAGGGGTCAATCAGCCCCAGCATTTT
TRBV19	.	TRBD1	TRBJ1-1	CASRTRGHATEAFF	TGTGCCAGTAGAACCAGGGGGCACGCCACTGAAGCTTTCTTT
TRBV12-3/TRBV12-4	.	TRBD1	TRBJ1-1	CASSLQGNEAFF	TGTGCCAGCAGCCTACAGGGGAATGAAGCTTTCTTT
TRBV4-1	.	TRBD2	TRBJ2-2	CASSQPVLAGGPNTGELFF	TGCGCCAGCAGCCAGCCCGTTCTAGCGGGGGGGCCGAACACCGGGGAGCTGTTTTTT
TRBV29-1	few	.	TRBJ2-7	CSVRNSGTKQYF	TGCAGCGTTCGGAACTCCGGGACAAAGCAGTACTTC
TRBV6-5	.	TRBD2	TRBJ2-3	CASSGGESDTQYF	TGTGCCAGCAGCGGGGGGGAATCAGATACGCAGTATTTT
TRBV28	.	TRBD1	TRBJ1-4	CASKQGGEKLFF	TGTGCCAGCAAGCAGGGGGGTGAAAAACTGTTTTTT
TRBV5-6	.	TRBD1	TRBJ1-2	CASSFGTGQVYYWDTF	TGTGCCAGCAGCTTCGGGACCGGACAGGTTTACTATTGGGACACCTTC
TRBV6-5	.	.	TRBJ1-3	CASGDLYTIYF	TGTGCCAGCGGGGACTTATACACCATATATTTT
TRBV28	once	TRBD1	TRBJ1-1	CASYRGRGTEAFF	TGTGCCAGTTACAGGGGGAGGGGCACTGAAGCTTTCTTT
TRBV9	.	TRBD1	TRBJ2-1	CASSGTGDNEQFF	TGTGCCAGCAGCGGGACAGGGGACAATGAGCAGTTCTTC